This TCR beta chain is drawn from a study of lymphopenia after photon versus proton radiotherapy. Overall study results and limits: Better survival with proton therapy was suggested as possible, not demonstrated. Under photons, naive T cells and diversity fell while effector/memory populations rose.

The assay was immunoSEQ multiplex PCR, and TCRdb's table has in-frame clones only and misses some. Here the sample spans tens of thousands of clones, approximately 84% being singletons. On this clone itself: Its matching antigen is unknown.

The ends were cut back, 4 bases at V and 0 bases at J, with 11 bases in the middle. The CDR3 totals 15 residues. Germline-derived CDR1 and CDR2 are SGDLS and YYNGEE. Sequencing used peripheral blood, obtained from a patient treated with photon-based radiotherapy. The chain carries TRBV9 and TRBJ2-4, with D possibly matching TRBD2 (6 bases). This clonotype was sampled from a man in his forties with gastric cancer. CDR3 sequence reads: CASSREAIAKNIQYF. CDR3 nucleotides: TGTGCCAGCAGCAGGGAGGCCATAGCCAAAAACATTCAGTACTTC. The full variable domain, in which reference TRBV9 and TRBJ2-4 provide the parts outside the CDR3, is DSGVTQTPKHLITATGQRVTLRCSPRSGDLSVYWYQQSLDQGLQFLIQYYNGEERAKGNILERFSAQQFPDLHSELNLSSLELGDSALYFCASSREAIAKNIQYFGAGTRLSVL.